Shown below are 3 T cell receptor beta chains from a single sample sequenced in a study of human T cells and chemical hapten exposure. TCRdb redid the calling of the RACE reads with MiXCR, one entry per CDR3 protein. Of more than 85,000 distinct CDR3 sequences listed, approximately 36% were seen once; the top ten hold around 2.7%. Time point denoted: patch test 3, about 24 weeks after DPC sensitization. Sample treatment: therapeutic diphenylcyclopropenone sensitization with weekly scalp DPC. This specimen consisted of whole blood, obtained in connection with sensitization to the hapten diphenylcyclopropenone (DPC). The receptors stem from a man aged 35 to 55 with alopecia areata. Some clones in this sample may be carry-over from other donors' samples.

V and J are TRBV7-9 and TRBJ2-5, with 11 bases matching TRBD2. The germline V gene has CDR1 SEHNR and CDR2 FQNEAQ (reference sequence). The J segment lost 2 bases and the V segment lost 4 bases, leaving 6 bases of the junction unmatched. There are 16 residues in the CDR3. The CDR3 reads CASSSPGTSGQETQYF. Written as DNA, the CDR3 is TGTGCCAGCAGCTCTCCCGGGACTAGCGGACAAGAGACCCAGTACTTC. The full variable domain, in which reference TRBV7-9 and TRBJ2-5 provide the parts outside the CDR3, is DTGVSQNPRHKITKRGQNVTFRCDPISEHNRLYWYRQTLGQGPEFLTYFQNEAQLEKSRLLSDRFSAERPKGSFSTLEIQRTEQGDSAMYLCASSSPGTSGQETQYFGPGTRLLVL.

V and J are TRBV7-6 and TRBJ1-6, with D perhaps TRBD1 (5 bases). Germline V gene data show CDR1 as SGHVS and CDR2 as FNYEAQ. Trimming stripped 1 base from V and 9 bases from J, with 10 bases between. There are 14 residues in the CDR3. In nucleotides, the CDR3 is TGTGCCAGCAGCTTAGATCAGGGTGCTTCACCCCTCCACTTT. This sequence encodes CASSLDQGASPLHF.

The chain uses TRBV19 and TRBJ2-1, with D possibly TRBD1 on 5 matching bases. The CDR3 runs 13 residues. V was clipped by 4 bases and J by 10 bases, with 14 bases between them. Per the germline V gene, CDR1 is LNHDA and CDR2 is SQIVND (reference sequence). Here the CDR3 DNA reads TGTGCCAGTAGTACCCTAGGGGTCGGGGAGCAGTTCTTC. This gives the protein CASSTLGVGEQFF.